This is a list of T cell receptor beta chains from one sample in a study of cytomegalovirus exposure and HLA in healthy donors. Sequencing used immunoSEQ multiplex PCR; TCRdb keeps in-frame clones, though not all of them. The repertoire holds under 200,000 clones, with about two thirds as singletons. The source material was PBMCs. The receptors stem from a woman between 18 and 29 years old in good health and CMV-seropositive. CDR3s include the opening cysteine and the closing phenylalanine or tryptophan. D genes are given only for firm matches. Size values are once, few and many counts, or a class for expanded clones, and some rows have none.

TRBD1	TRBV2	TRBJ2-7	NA	CASSRGLEQYF	TGTGCCAGCTCGAGGGGGCTCGAGCAGTACTTC
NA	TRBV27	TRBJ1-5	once	CASSFFNQPQHF	TGTGCCAGCAGTTTCTTCAATCAGCCCCAGCATTTT
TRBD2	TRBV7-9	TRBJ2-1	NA	CASSLLLADSYNEQFF	TGTGCCAGCAGCTTATTGCTAGCGGACTCCTACAATGAGCAGTTCTTC
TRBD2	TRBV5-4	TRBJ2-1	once	CASSLGLAGDEQFF	TGTGCCAGCAGCTTGGGTCTAGCGGGAGATGAGCAGTTCTTC
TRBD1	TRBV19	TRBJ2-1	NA	CASSLRDRGLNEQFF	TGTGCCAGTAGTCTCCGGGACAGGGGGCTAAATGAGCAGTTCTTC
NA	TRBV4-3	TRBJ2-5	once	CASSQEITAEQYF	TGCGCCAGCAGCCAAGAAATAACCGCTGAGCAGTACTTC
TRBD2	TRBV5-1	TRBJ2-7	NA	CASSLVSTSGGSEQYF	TGCGCCAGCAGCCTTGTAAGCACTAGCGGGGGAAGCGAGCAGTACTTC
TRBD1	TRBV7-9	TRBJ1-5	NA	CASSLGTGFIQPQHF	TGTGCCAGCAGCCTAGGGACAGGGTTTATTCAGCCCCAGCATTTT
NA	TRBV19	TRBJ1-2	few	CASSPQGSINGYTF	TGTGCCAGTAGTCCCCAGGGATCCATCAATGGCTACACCTTC
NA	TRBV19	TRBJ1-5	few	CASSITRISDRQPQHF	TGTGCCAGTAGTATAACGAGGATTAGTGATCGTCAGCCCCAGCATTTT
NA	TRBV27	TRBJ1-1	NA	CASSLAGVNTEAFF	TGTGCCAGCAGTTTAGCAGGGGTGAACACTGAAGCTTTCTTT
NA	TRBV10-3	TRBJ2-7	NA	CAISTRGSGSYEQYF	TGTGCCATCAGTACCCGGGGGAGCGGGTCCTACGAGCAGTACTTC
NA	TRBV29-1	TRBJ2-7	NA	CSVLPRGLDEQYF	TGCAGCGTTCTGCCGCGGGGGCTGGACGAGCAGTACTTC
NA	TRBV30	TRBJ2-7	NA	CAWSESDGYEQYF	TGTGCCTGGAGTGAAAGCGACGGCTACGAGCAGTACTTC
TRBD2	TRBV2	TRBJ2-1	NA	CASSEGTSGGPASYNEQFF	TGTGCCAGCAGTGAGGGGACTAGCGGGGGACCCGCGTCCTACAATGAGCAGTTCTTC
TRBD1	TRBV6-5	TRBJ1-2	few	CASSRPTGRGGYTF	TGTGCCAGCAGTAGACCGACAGGGCGGGGAGGCTACACCTTC
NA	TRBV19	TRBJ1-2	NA	CASIGQFYGYTF	TGTGCCAGTATTGGACAGTTCTATGGCTACACCTTC
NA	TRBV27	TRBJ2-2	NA	CASSLYGRESPGELFF	TGTGCCAGCAGTTTATACGGCAGGGAAAGTCCCGGGGAGCTGTTTTTT
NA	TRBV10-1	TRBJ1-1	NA	CASSGQGSPEAFF	TGCGCCAGCAGTGGGCAGGGGAGCCCTGAAGCTTTCTTT
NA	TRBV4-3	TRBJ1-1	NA	CASSPGGSEAFF	TGCGCCAGCAGCCCAGGCGGGTCTGAAGCTTTCTTT
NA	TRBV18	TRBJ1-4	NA	CASSPSRAAFATNEKLFF	TGTGCCAGCTCACCAAGCAGGGCCGCTTTTGCAACTAATGAAAAACTGTTTTTT
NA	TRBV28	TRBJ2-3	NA	CASSLRELTDTQYF	TGTGCCAGCAGTTTGAGAGAACTAACAGATACGCAGTATTTT
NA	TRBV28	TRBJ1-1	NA	CASSPPDGRVNTEAFF	TGTGCCAGCAGTCCACCGGATGGGAGGGTGAACACTGAAGCTTTCTTT
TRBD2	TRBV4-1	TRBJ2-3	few	CASSAPAGDTQYF	TGCGCCAGCAGCGCGCCAGCGGGGGATACGCAGTATTTT
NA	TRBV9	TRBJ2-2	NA	CASSRENTGELFF	TGTGCCAGCAGTAGAGAGAACACCGGGGAGCTGTTTTTT
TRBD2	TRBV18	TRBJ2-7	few	CASSPQGGGAREQYF	TGTGCCAGCTCACCTCAAGGCGGGGGGGCCAGGGAGCAGTACTTC
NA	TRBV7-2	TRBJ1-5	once	CASSLAAENQPQHF	TGTGCCAGCAGCTTAGCGGCAGAAAATCAGCCCCAGCATTTT
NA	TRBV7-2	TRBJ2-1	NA	CASSLRSEQFF	TGTGCCAGCAGCTTAAGGAGTGAGCAGTTCTTC
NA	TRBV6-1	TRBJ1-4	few	CASGYRDEKLFF	TGTGCCAGCGGGTACAGGGATGAAAAACTGTTTTTT
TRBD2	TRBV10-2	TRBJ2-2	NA	CASRVTSANTGELFF	TGCGCCAGCAGGGTGACTAGCGCGAACACCGGGGAGCTGTTTTTT
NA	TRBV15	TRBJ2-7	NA	CATSRVKTSVSYEQYF	TGTGCCACCAGCAGAGTGAAGACTAGTGTATCCTACGAGCAGTACTTC
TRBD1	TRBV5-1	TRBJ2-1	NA	CASTRDRGLYPTYNEQFF	TGCGCCAGCACCAGGGACAGGGGGTTGTATCCCACCTACAATGAGCAGTTCTTC
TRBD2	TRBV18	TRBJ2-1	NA	CASSSGLAYNEQFF	TGTGCCAGCTCCTCTGGACTAGCCTACAATGAGCAGTTCTTC
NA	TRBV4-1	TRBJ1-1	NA	CASSQGRGEAFF	TGCGCCAGCAGCCAAGGGCGGGGGGAAGCTTTCTTT
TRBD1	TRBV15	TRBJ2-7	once	CATSKDRYYEQYF	TGTGCCACCAGCAAGGACAGGTACTACGAGCAGTACTTC
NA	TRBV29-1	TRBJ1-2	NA	CSGKLGEDGYTF	TGCAGCGGCAAGTTGGGGGAGGATGGCTACACCTTC
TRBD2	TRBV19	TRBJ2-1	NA	CASIRTGLAGGGEQFF	TGTGCCAGTATTAGGACGGGACTAGCGGGAGGCGGTGAGCAGTTCTTC
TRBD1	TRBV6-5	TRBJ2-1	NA	CASRDSNSNEQFF	TGTGCCAGCCGGGACAGCAATAGCAATGAGCAGTTCTTC
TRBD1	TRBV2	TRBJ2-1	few	CASHRDSSYNEQFF	TGTGCCAGCCACCGGGACAGCTCCTACAATGAGCAGTTCTTC
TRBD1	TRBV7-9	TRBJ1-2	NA	CASSLDRGLSGYTF	TGTGCCAGCAGCTTGGACAGGGGGCTGAGTGGCTACACCTTC
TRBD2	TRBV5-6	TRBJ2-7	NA	CASSLSWFGTSPYEQYF	TGTGCCAGCAGCTTGTCCTGGTTCGGGACTAGCCCCTACGAGCAGTACTTC